The 10 T cell receptor beta chains below all came from one sample that was sequenced in a study of kidney transplant recipient with SARS-CoV-2 infection. TCRdb re-derived calls from the reads in MiXCR, one entry per CDR3 protein. In the table there are 200,000 to 300,000 distinct CDR3 sequences, around 26% of which are singletons. The sequenced sample was a blood sample, obtained at baseline and between days 110 and 120 from a kidney transplant recipient. These receptors came from a male patient between 25 and 39 years old who had COVID-19 and was a kidney transplant recipient. Some T cells may arise from the graft donor.

This clonotype has a count of ten or more. The chain uses TRBV7-2 and TRBJ2-1; D may be TRBD2 (5 bases). This CDR3 is 15 amino acids long. Germline V gene data show CDR1 as SGHTA and CDR2 as FQGNSA. V dropped 1 base and J dropped 4 bases, with 11 bases sitting between them. CDR3 sequence: CASSLVGPGYNEQFF. The DNA for the CDR3 is TGTGCCAGCAGCTTAGTAGGGCCGGGATACAATGAGCAGTTCTTC.

A remark on this clonotype: This may stem from a read error, because a much larger clone lies one nucleotide away. The rearrangement links TRBV27 to TRBJ2-7, with D possibly TRBD1 on 5 matching bases. In germline, CDR1 is MNHEY, CDR2 SMNVEV (reference sequence). There are 14 residues in the CDR3. The V end lost 6 bases, the J end lost 3 bases, and 15 bases lay between the germline ends. The DNA of the CDR3 is TGTGCCAGCAGCATAAAACAAGGGGACTACGAGCAGTACTTC. This codes for CASSIKQGDYEQYF.

A word on this clonotype: A much larger clone lies one base from this, so it may be a read error. The gene calls are TRBV16 and TRBJ1-2; no clear D. The germline V gene encodes CDR1 KGHSY and CDR2 FQNENV. There are 14 residues in the CDR3. DNA of the CDR3: TGTGCCAACAGCCAAGGCATCCTCAACTACGGCTACACCTTC. Encoded protein: CANSQGILNYGYTF.

Ten or more counts support this clonotype. The chain is built from TRBV5-1 and TRBJ1-2; D is unresolved. Per the germline V gene, CDR1 is SGHRS and CDR2 is YFSETQ. The CDR3 is 16 residues long. V lost 7 bases to trimming and J lost 4 bases, with 23 bases between them. DNA of the CDR3: TGCGCCAGCCAGCTCTCATCGGTTCGAAAGACCTATGGCTACACCTTC. Protein product: CASQLSSVRKTYGYTF.

Ten or more counts support this clonotype. V is TRBV3-1 and J is TRBJ1-2; D remains ambiguous. The CDR3 length is 17 residues. V was cut by 5 bases and J by 4 bases, with 23 bases left in between. The V gene's germline CDR1 is LGHDT and CDR2 YNNKEL (reference sequence). The CDR3, as DNA: TGTGCCAGCAGCTGGAGATGCACCCTTCGAAAGACCTATGGCTACACCTTC. Translation: CASSWRCTLRKTYGYTF. Drawing the rest from reference TRBV3-1 and TRBJ1-2, the complete variable domain is DTAVSQTPKYLVTQMGNDKSIKCEQNLGHDTMYWYKQDSKKFLKIMFSYNNKELIINETVPNRFSPKSPDKAHLNLHINSLELGDSAVYFCASSWRCTLRKTYGYTFGSGTRLTVV.

As concerns this clonotype: This may stem from a read error, because a much larger clone lies one nucleotide away. The rearrangement uses TRBV5-1 and TRBJ1-1; D call uncertain. Between the trimmed V and J ends, which lost 3 bases and 4 bases, there was a span of 7 bases. The CDR3 contains 12 residues. Germline assignment: CDR1 SGHRS and CDR2 YFSETQ. In DNA, the CDR3 is TGCGCCAGCAGCTCCGGGTGCACTGAAGCTTTCTTT. Protein sequence: CASSSGCTEAFF.

The V and J genes are TRBV10-1 and TRBJ1-2; D uncertain. V gave up 5 bases and J gave up 4 bases, with 23 bases separating them. CDR3 length: 17 residues. Per germline, CDR1 WNHNN and CDR2 SYGVQD (reference sequence). CDR3 sequence reads: CASSLVERSRKTYGYTF. CDR3 coding DNA: TGCGCCAGCAGTTTGGTCGAAAGATCGCGAAAGACCTATGGCTACACCTTC.

This clonotype was seen repeatedly, ten times or more. The chain links TRBV2 to TRBJ2-3; D uncertain. CDR3 length: 15 amino acids. Trimming pared 5 bases from V and 2 bases from J, leaving 14 bases between. Germline V gene data show CDR1 as SNHLY and CDR2 as FYNNEI. CDR3 sequence (DNA): TGTGCCAGCAGTCGAGGCGACAAGACCACAGATACGCAGTATTTT. Its protein is CASSRGDKTTDTQYF.

At least ten counts were recorded for this clonotype. The genes are TRBV3-1 and TRBJ1-2, with D uncertain. The germline V gene encodes CDR1 LGHDT and CDR2 YNNKEL (reference sequence). V shed 4 bases and J shed 4 bases, with 22 bases lying between them. This CDR3 region has 17 residues. As DNA, the CDR3 is TGTGCCAGCAGCCTCTGGAGCACCCTTCGAAAGACCTATGGCTACACCTTC. Encoded protein: CASSLWSTLRKTYGYTF.

At least ten counts were recorded for this clonotype. J is TRBJ2-5 and V is TRBV3-1; D gene ambiguous. From germline, CDR1 is LGHDT and CDR2 YNNKEL (reference sequence). The length of the CDR3 is 17 residues. The V gene lost 5 bases and the J gene lost 5 bases, with 24 bases spanning the gap. CDR3 sequence reads: CASSGFTPISFSETQYF. The DNA for the CDR3 is TGTGCCAGCAGCGGATTCACTCCCATTTCTTTCTCTGAGACCCAGTACTTC.